These T cell receptor beta chains were read from a single sample in a study of naive and memory T cell subsets. TCRdb redid the calling of the UMI-ligation and nested PCR reads with MiXCR, one entry per CDR3 protein. Of 75,000 to 85,000 distinct CDR3 sequences listed, about an eighth are singletons. Sequences were obtained from central memory CD4+ T cells from blood. These receptors were obtained from a human donor in good health. CDR3s include the opening cysteine and the closing phenylalanine or tryptophan. The D gene is left open where the match is weak. Not every row has a clone size; where given, it reads once, few, many or a size class.

clone_size: .; d_call: .; j_call: TRBJ2-2; v_call: TRBV5-4; cdr3_nt: TGTGCCAGCAGCTTGGCGACGGGAATCGGGGAGCTGTTTTTT; cdr3_aa: CASSLATGIGELFF
clone_size: few; d_call: .; j_call: TRBJ2-3; v_call: TRBV6-1; cdr3_nt: TGTGCCAGCAGTGAAGTCGGGGGCGCGGATACGCAGTATTTT; cdr3_aa: CASSEVGGADTQYF
clone_size: .; d_call: TRBD2; j_call: TRBJ2-1; v_call: TRBV20-1; cdr3_nt: TGCAGTGCTAGAATCTTCCTTTGGGGCGGGAGGGCCGGTGATGAGCAGTTCTTC; cdr3_aa: CSARIFLWGGRAGDEQFF
clone_size: many; d_call: .; j_call: TRBJ2-1; v_call: TRBV21-1; cdr3_nt: TGTGCCAGCAGCAAACTGGCCTCGCGGGAGTATTACAATGAGCAGTTCTTC; cdr3_aa: CASSKLASREYYNEQFF
clone_size: few; d_call: TRBD2; j_call: TRBJ2-2; v_call: TRBV7-8; cdr3_nt: TGTGCCAGCAGCCGACTAGCACAGACCGGGGAGCTGTTTTTT; cdr3_aa: CASSRLAQTGELFF
clone_size: few; d_call: .; j_call: TRBJ2-7; v_call: TRBV20-1; cdr3_nt: TGCAGTGCCCCTCGATTGGGGAGGAGGAACGAGCAGTACTTC; cdr3_aa: CSAPRLGRRNEQYF
clone_size: .; d_call: .; j_call: TRBJ2-4; v_call: TRBV21-1; cdr3_nt: TGTGCCAGCAGCTCCCGCCCTATTCAGTACTTC; cdr3_aa: CASSSRPIQYF
clone_size: many; d_call: .; j_call: TRBJ2-7; v_call: TRBV4-1; cdr3_nt: TGCGCCAGCAGCCCAGTGAGCCGGGGGGCGACCTACGAGCAGTACTTC; cdr3_aa: CASSPVSRGATYEQYF
clone_size: few; d_call: TRBD2; j_call: TRBJ2-5; v_call: TRBV20-1; cdr3_nt: TGCAGTGCTAGTGTCGGGACTAGCGGGAGAGGGGAGACCCAGTACTTC; cdr3_aa: CSASVGTSGRGETQYF
clone_size: few; d_call: .; j_call: TRBJ2-7; v_call: TRBV27; cdr3_nt: TGTGCCAGCAGTTTCAACCTGGGGACCCTCTACGAGCAGTACTTC; cdr3_aa: CASSFNLGTLYEQYF
clone_size: few; d_call: .; j_call: TRBJ2-3; v_call: TRBV7-6; cdr3_nt: TGTGCCAGCAGCTTAGAGGCCACCTCCGGTACGCAGTATTTT; cdr3_aa: CASSLEATSGTQYF
clone_size: .; d_call: .; j_call: TRBJ2-1; v_call: TRBV3-1; cdr3_nt: TGTGCCAGCAGCCAAGTTTCCAGCGGATCGTGGGAGCAGTTCTTC; cdr3_aa: CASSQVSSGSWEQFF
clone_size: few; d_call: .; j_call: TRBJ2-5; v_call: TRBV7-2; cdr3_nt: TGTGCCAGCAGCGGCTCGACTCGAGAGACCCAGTACTTC; cdr3_aa: CASSGSTRETQYF
clone_size: many; d_call: .; j_call: TRBJ1-1; v_call: TRBV6-6; cdr3_nt: TGTGCCAGCAGGGTCGCGGGCCAGAACACTGAAGCTTTCTTT; cdr3_aa: CASRVAGQNTEAFF